This TCR beta chain was sequenced for a study of blood T cell repertoires in COVID-19. Overall study: The United States, Italy and Spain supplied acute and convalescent COVID-19 samples. The cDNA or gDNA used as material had been derived from T cells, B-cell-depleted T cells, or PBMCs.

Repertoires were generated with immunoSEQ multiplex PCR, while TCRdb's copy carries only in-frame clones and drops some. This sample has some 140,000 clones, with roughly 85% found just once. CDR3 length: 13 amino acids. The germline V gene has CDR1 MRHNA and CDR2 SNTAGT. The V gene end was trimmed by 8 bases and the J gene end by 7 bases; junction bases not matched to a gene: 11. Sequenced: peripheral blood. The rearrangement joins TRBV6-4 to TRBJ2-7; 7 nucleotides match TRBD2. This receptor was taken from a man in his 60s with acute or convalescent COVID-19. The CDR3 sequence is CASSETSIGEQYF. The CDR3 DNA is TGTGCCAGCTCAGAGACTAGCATCGGTGAGCAGTACTTC.